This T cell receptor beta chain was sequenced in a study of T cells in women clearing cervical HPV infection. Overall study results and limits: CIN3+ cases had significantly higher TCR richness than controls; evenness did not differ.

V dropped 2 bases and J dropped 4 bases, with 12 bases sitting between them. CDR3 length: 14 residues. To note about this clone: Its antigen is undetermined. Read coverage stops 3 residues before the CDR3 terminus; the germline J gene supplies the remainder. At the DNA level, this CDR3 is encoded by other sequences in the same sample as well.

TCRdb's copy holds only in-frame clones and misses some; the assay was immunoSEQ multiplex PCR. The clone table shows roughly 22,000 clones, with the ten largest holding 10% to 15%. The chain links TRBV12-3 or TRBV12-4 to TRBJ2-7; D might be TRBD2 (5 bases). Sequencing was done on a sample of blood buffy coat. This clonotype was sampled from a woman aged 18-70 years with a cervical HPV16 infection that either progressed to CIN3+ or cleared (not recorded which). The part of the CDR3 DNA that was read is TGTGCCAGCAGTTTAAGGACTGGAGCGTACGAG. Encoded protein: CASSLRTGAYE. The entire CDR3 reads CASSLRTGAYEQYF.